The rows below give T cell receptor beta chains drawn from one sample of a study of identifying expanded T cells in peripheral blood. This table comes from immunoSEQ multiplex PCR, and its TCRdb copy is limited to in-frame clones, with some not included. The sample has about 100,000 clones, approximately 89% seen once. The sample taken for sequencing was blood. Receptors originate from a person between 18 and 70 years old in good health. Both conserved end residues are part of each CDR3. A D gene is named only where the DNA matches it firmly. Size is stated for part of the rows, as once, few or many counts, or as a class when the clone is expanded.

len	v_gene	j_gene	d_gene	abundance	CDR3nt	CDR3aa
14	TRBV19	TRBJ1-1	.	few	TGTGCCAGTGGGGGGCAGACCATGAACACTGAAGCTTTCTTT	CASGGQTMNTEAFF
14	TRBV2	TRBJ1-5	.	.	TGTGCCAGCAGTGTTGAAGAGGGCAGCCAGCCCCAGCATTTT	CASSVEEGSQPQHF
16	TRBV7-3	TRBJ2-1	TRBD1	once	TGTGCCAGCAGCTCGCCCGAACAGGGGATCTACAATGAGCAGTTCTTC	CASSSPEQGIYNEQFF
16	TRBV5-5	TRBJ1-5	.	.	TGTGCCAGCAGCCCCGGTGGGGGAACTGGCAATCAGCCCCAGCATTTT	CASSPGGGTGNQPQHF
15	TRBV27	TRBJ2-6	TRBD1	.	TGTGCCAGCAGTCCAAGGGGGCTCGGGGCCAACGTCCTGACTTTC	CASSPRGLGANVLTF
15	TRBV11-1	TRBJ1-1	TRBD1	.	TGTGCCAGCAGCCCTAGACAGGGTATGAACACTGAAGCTTTCTTT	CASSPRQGMNTEAFF
16	TRBV5-4	TRBJ2-3	TRBD1	.	TGTGCCAGCAGCTTGGCTCGGGACAGGGGGACAGATACGCAGTATTTT	CASSLARDRGTDTQYF
16	TRBV9	TRBJ2-7	.	.	TGTGCCAGCAGCGTAGGCCAGGAACACACCCTATTCGAGCAGTACTTC	CASSVGQEHTLFEQYF
16	TRBV10-3	TRBJ2-7	.	.	TGTGCCATCAGTGAGTATTTCGGGCAGAGCTCCTACGAGCAGTACTTC	CAISEYFGQSSYEQYF
12	TRBV4-2	TRBJ1-1	TRBD1	few	TGTGCCAGCAGCCAAGGGGCACAGGGGGCTTTCTTT	CASSQGAQGAFF
16	TRBV9	TRBJ1-1	.	.	TGTGCCAGCAGCGCCCGAACCGGGACAATAGGGACTGAAGCTTTCTTT	CASSARTGTIGTEAFF
15	TRBV19	TRBJ2-3	TRBD1	.	TGTGCCAGTAGTCTAGTGGGACAGAGCACAGATACGCAGTATTTT	CASSLVGQSTDTQYF
15	TRBV27	TRBJ1-2	.	.	TGTGCCAGCAGTTTATCGGTCCCGGGGGACTATGGCTACACCTTC	CASSLSVPGDYGYTF
15	TRBV4-1	TRBJ2-7	TRBD1	.	TGCGCCAGCAGCCTCTTAGGGGACAGGGTACACGAGCAGTACTTC	CASSLLGDRVHEQYF
17	TRBV27	TRBJ2-7	TRBD2	.	TGTGCCAGCAGTTCCTCGTGGGGGAGCGGGGGGGTCTACGAGCAGTACTTC	CASSSSWGSGGVYEQYF
14	TRBV10-3	TRBJ2-1	TRBD1	once	TGTGCCACCGGAACAACGACAGGGAACAATGAGCAGTTCTTC	CATGTTTGNNEQFF
15	TRBV30	TRBJ1-5	.	.	TGTGCCTGGAGTACCGGGGCCTCGGGCAATCAGCCCCAGCATTTT	CAWSTGASGNQPQHF
19	TRBV18	TRBJ1-2	TRBD1	.	TGTGCCAGCTCACCAACAAGGTCGGGACAGCTCTTTAGCAGGGGTGGCTACACCTTC	CASSPTRSGQLFSRGGYTF
12	TRBV6-6	TRBJ1-5	.	.	TGTGCCAGCAGTCTCATAAGCCAGCCCCAGCATTTT	CASSLISQPQHF
14	TRBV13	TRBJ1-2	TRBD1	.	TGTGCCTCCCAGATCCGGGGACAGGCCTATGGCTACACCTTC	CASQIRGQAYGYTF
14	TRBV7-6	TRBJ2-7	TRBD1	.	TGTGCCAGCAGCTTCGCCGGGACAGAAGGCGAGCAGTACTTC	CASSFAGTEGEQYF
16	TRBV12-5	TRBJ1-1	.	.	TGTGCTAGTGGTCTAATACTAGGGGGAGCAAACACTGAAGCTTTCTTT	CASGLILGGANTEAFF
16	TRBV7-9	TRBJ1-1	TRBD1	.	TGTGCCAGCAGCTTAGGAGGGGACAGGGCAAGCACTGAAGCTTTCTTT	CASSLGGDRASTEAFF
16	TRBV27	TRBJ1-6	.	.	TGTGCCAGCAGTTTAAAACGAAGGGAGGTAAATTCACCCCTCCACTTT	CASSLKRREVNSPLHF
14	TRBV5-4	TRBJ1-2	.	.	TGTGCCAGCAGCTTGGGACGGTCCGACTATGGCTACACCTTC	CASSLGRSDYGYTF
16	TRBV11-2	TRBJ2-3	TRBD2	.	TGTGCCAGCAGCGTGATCACTAGCGGGGGGCCAGATACGCAGTATTTT	CASSVITSGGPDTQYF
19	TRBV9	TRBJ1-1	TRBD1	.	TGTGCCAGCAGCGGTGGGAAAACGGGACAGGGGACGACGAACACTGAAGCTTTCTTT	CASSGGKTGQGTTNTEAFF
13	TRBV18	TRBJ1-5	TRBD1	.	TGTGCCAGCGGGACAGGGTTTCCCCAGCCCCAGCATTTT	CASGTGFPQPQHF
15	TRBV19	TRBJ1-1	TRBD1	few	TGTGCCAGTAGAAAGACAGGGGGAGGGGTCACTGAAGCTTTCTTT	CASRKTGGGVTEAFF
15	TRBV6-5	TRBJ2-3	TRBD1	.	TGTGCCAGCAGCCTTGGTTCAGGGGGTTACGATACGCAGTATTTT	CASSLGSGGYDTQYF
16	TRBV27	TRBJ2-1	TRBD2	.	TGTGCCAGCAGTCTAACTAGCGGGGCGTACTACAATGAGCAGTTCTTC	CASSLTSGAYYNEQFF
15	TRBV4-3	TRBJ2-7	.	.	TGCGCCAGCAGCCAAGATCGACAAGGGGGCTACGAGCAGTACTTC	CASSQDRQGGYEQYF
13	TRBV19	TRBJ2-1	TRBD1	.	TGTGCCAGTAGCGGGACAGGGGTCAATGAGCAGTTCTTC	CASSGTGVNEQFF
15	TRBV12-2	TRBJ1-1	.	once	TGTGCAAGTCGCTTAGGGCACAGAGAAAGATCTGAAGCTTTCTTT	CASRLGHRERSEAFF
15	TRBV7-3	TRBJ2-2	.	.	TGTGCCAGCAGCCTCGACCGCGCCGGGACCGGGGAGCTGTTTTTT	CASSLDRAGTGELFF